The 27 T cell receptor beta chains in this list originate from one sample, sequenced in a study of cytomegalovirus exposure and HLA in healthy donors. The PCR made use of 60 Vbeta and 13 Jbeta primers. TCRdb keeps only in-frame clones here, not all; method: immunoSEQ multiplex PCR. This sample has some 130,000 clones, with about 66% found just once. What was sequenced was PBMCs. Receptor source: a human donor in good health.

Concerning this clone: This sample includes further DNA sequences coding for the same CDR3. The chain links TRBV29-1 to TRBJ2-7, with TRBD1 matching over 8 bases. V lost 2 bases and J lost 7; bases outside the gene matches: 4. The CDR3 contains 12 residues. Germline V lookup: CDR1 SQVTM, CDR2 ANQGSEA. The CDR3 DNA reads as TGCAGCGTTGAACAGGGGGCGGGTGAGCAGTACTTC. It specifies CSVEQGAGEQYF.

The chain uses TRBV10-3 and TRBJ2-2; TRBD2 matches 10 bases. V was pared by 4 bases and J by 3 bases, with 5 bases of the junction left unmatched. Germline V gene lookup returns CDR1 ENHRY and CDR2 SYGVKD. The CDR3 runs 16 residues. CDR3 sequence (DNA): TGTGCCATCAGTGTTAGCGGGAGGAGTCACACCGGGGAGCTGTTTTTT. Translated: CAISVSGRSHTGELFF.

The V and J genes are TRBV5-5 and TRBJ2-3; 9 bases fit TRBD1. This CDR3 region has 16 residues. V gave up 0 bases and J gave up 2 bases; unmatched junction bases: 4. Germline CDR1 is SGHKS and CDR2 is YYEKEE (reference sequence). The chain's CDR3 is CASSLAQGASTDTQYF. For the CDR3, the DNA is TGTGCCAGCAGCTTGGCACAGGGGGCCTCCACAGATACGCAGTATTTT.

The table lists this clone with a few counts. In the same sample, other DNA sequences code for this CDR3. The CDR3 is CASSLASSEETQYF. CDR3 in DNA: TGTGCCAGCAGCTTGGCCTCGTCAGAAGAGACCCAGTACTTC. This chain connects TRBV5-4 to TRBJ2-5, with unresolved D. CDR3 length: 14 amino acids. Trimming stripped 0 bases from V and 3 bases from J, with 9 bases between. CDR1 and CDR2 (germline): SGHNT, YYREEE (reference sequence).

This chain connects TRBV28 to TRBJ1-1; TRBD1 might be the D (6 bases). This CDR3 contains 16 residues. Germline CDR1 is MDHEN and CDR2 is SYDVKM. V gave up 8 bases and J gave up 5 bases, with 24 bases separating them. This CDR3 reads CASGSPGGSAETEAFF. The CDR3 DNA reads TGTGCCAGCGGATCCCCGGGGGGCAGCGCTGAGACTGAAGCTTTCTTT.

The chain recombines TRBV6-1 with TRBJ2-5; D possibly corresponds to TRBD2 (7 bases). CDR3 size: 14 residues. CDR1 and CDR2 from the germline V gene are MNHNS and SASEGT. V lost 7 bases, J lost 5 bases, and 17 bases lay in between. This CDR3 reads CASTSGGGGETQYF. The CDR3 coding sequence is TGTGCCAGCACTAGCGGAGGGGGTGGGGAGACCCAGTACTTC.

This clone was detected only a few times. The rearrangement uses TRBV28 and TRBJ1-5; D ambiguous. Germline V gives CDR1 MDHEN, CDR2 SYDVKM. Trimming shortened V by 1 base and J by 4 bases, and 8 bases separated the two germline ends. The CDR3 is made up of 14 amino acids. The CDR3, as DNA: TGTGCCAGCAGTTTATTAGGCGGAAATCAGCCCCAGCATTTT. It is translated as CASSLLGGNQPQHF.

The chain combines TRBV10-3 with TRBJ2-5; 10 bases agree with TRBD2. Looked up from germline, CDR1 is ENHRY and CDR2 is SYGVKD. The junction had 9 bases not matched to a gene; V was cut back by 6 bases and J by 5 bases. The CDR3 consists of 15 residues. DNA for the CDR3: TGTGCCATCAGACCTAGCGGGAGCGGTGGGGAGACCCAGTACTTC. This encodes CAIRPSGSGGETQYF.

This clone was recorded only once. The CDR3 protein is CASSQAQDTGELFF. The CDR3 region has the DNA TGTGCCAGCAGCCAAGCACAGGACACCGGGGAGCTGTTTTTT. The V call is TRBV4-2, the J call TRBJ2-2; a weak D match, TRBD1 (5 bases). CDR3 size: 14 residues. The V gene lost 1 base and the J gene lost 3 bases, with 6 bases spanning the gap. Germline V gene sequence: CDR1 LGHNA, CDR2 YNFKEQ.

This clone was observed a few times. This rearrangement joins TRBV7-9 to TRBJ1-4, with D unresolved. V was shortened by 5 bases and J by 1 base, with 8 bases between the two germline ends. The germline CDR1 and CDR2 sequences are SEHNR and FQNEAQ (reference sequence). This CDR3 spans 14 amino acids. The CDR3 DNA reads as TGTGCCAGCAGCCTCCGGGGAACTAATGAAAAACTGTTTTTT. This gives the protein CASSLRGTNEKLFF.

The chain's CDR3 is CASSSGGGAGTEAFF. As DNA, the CDR3 is TGTGCCAGCAGCTCGGGGGGTGGGGCGGGCACTGAAGCTTTCTTT. The chain employs TRBV7-9 and TRBJ1-1, with TRBD1 as a possible D gene (5 bases). V lost 4 bases, J lost 4 bases, and 16 bases lay in between. Germline V gene data show CDR1 as SEHNR and CDR2 as FQNEAQ (reference sequence). The length of the CDR3 is 15 residues.

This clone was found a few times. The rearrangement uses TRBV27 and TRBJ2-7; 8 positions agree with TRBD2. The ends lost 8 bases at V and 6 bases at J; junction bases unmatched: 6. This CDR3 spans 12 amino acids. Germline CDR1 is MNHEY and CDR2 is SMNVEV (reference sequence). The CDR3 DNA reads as TGTGCCAGCTCTGGACTAGCAGGCGAGCAGTACTTC. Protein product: CASSGLAGEQYF.

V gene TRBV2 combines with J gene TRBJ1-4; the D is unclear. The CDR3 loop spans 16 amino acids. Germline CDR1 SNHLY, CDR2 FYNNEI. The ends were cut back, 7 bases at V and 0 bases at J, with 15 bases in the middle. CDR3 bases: TGTGCCAGCACCGGATGGGCCCTTGCAACTAATGAAAAACTGTTTTTT. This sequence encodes CASTGWALATNEKLFF.

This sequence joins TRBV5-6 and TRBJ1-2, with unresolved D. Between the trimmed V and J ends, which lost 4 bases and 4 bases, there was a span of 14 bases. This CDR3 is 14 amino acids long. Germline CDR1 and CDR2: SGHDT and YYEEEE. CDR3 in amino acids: CASSPGGRAYGYTF. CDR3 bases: TGTGCCAGCAGCCCGGGAGGGCGGGCCTATGGCTACACCTTC.

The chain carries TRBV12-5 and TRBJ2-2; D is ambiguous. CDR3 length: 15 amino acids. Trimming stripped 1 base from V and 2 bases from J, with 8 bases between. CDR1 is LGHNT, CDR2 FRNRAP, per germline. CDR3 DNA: TGTGCTAGTGGTTTGGCCAGATTAAACACCGGGGAGCTGTTTTTT. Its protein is CASGLARLNTGELFF.

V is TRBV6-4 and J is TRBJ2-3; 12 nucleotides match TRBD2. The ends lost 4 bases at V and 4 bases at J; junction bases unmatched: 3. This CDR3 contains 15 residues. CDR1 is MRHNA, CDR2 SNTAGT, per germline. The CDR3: CASSVTSGSPDTQYF. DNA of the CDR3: TGTGCCAGCAGTGTGACTAGCGGGAGCCCAGATACGCAGTATTTT.

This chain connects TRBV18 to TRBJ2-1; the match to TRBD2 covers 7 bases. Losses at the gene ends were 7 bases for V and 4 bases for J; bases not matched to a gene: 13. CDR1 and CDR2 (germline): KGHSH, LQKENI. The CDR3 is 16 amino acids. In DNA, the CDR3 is TGTGCCAGCTTACTCGAGCGGGGAAAAGTATACAATGAGCAGTTCTTC. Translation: CASLLERGKVYNEQFF.

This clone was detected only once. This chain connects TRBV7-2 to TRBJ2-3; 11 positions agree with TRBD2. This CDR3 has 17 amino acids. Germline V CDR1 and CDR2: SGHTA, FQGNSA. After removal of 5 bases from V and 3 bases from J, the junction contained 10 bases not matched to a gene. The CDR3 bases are TGTGCCAGCAGCGCACCCAAAACTAGCGGGAGTACAGATACGCAGTATTTT. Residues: CASSAPKTSGSTDTQYF.

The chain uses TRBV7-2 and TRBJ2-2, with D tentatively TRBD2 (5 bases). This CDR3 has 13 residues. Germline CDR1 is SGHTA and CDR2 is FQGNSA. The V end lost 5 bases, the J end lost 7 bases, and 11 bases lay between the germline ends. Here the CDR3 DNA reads TGTGCCAGCAGCCTCGGGGTTCGCGGGGAGCTGTTTTTT. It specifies CASSLGVRGELFF.

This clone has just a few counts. CDR3 DNA: TGTGCCAGCAGGCCCCAGGGGGCGCAGGATCTAAGCTACACCTTC. Residues: CASRPQGAQDLSYTF. J is TRBJ1-2 and V is TRBV27; 8 positions match TRBD1. The CDR3 consists of 15 residues. Per germline, CDR1 MNHEY and CDR2 SMNVEV (reference sequence). V was pared by 6 bases and J by 9 bases, with 15 bases of the junction left unmatched.

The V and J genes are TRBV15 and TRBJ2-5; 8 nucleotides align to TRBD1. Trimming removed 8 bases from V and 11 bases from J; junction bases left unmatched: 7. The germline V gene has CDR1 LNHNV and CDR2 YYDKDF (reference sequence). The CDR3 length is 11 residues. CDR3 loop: CATRTGNEQYF. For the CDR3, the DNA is TGTGCCACCCGGACAGGGAATGAGCAGTACTTC.

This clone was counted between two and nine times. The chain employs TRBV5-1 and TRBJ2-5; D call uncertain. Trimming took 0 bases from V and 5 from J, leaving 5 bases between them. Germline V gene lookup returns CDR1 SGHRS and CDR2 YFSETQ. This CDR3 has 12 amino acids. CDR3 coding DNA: TGCGCCAGCAGCTTGGCCGGGGAGACCCAGTACTTC. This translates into CASSLAGETQYF.

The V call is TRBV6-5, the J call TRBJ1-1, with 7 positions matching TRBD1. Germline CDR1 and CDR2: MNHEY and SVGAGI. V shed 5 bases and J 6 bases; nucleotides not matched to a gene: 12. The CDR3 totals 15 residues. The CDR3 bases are TGTGCCAGCAGTACCTCGGCAGGGGGTAGCGCTGAAGCTTTCTTT. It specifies CASSTSAGGSAEAFF.

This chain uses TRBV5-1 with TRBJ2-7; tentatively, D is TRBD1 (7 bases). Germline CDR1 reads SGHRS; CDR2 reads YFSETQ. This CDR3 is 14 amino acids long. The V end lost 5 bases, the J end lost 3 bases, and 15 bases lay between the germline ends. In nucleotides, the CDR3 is TGCGCCAGCAGTTACGGGGGACAGAACTACGAGCAGTACTTC. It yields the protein CASSYGGQNYEQYF.

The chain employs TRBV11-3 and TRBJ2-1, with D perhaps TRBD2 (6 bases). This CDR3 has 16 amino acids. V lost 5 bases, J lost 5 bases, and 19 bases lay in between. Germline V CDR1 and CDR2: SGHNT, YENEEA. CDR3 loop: CASSLFGLARNNEQFF. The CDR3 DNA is TGTGCCAGCAGCCTATTTGGGCTAGCGAGAAACAATGAGCAGTTCTTC.

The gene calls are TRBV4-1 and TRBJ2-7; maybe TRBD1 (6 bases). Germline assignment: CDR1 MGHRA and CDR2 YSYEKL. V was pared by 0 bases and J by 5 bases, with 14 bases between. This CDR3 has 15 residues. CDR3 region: CASSQERGRGHEQYF. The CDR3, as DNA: TGCGCCAGCAGCCAAGAAAGGGGCAGGGGCCACGAGCAGTACTTC.

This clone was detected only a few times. The CDR3: CASRPPGQGTGELFF. DNA of the CDR3: TGTGCCAGCAGACCCCCGGGACAGGGGACCGGGGAGCTGTTTTTT. The chain recombines TRBV28 with TRBJ2-2, with 10 bases identical to TRBD1. Germline V lookup: CDR1 MDHEN, CDR2 SYDVKM. Unmatched junction bases numbered 6, after V lost 6 bases and J lost 5 bases. The CDR3 is 15 residues long.